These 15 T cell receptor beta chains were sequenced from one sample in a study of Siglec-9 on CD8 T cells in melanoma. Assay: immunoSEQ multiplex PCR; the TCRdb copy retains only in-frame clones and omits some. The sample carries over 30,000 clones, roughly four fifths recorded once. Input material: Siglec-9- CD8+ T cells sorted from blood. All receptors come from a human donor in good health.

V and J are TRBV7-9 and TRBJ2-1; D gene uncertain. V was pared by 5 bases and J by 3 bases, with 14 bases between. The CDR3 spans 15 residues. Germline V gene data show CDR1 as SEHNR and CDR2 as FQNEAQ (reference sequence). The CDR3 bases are TGTGCCAGCAGCCTAACCCAAACCTTCTACAATGAGCAGTTCTTC. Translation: CASSLTQTFYNEQFF.

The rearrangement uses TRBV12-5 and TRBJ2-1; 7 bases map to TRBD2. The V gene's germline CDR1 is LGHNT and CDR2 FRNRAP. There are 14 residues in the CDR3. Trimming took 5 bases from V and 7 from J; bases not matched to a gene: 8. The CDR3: CASGGGLLFNEQFF. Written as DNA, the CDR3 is TGTGCTAGTGGTGGGGGACTACTTTTTAATGAGCAGTTCTTC.

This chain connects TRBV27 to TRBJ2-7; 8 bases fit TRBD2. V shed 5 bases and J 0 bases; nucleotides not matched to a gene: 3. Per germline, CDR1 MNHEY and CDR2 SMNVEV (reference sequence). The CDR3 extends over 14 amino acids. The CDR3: CASSLLADSYEQYF. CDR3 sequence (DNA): TGTGCCAGCAGTCTACTAGCGGACTCCTACGAGCAGTACTTC.

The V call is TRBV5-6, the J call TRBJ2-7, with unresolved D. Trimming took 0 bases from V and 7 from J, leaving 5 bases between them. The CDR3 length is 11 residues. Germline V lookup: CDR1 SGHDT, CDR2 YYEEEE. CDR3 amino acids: CASSLVSEQYF. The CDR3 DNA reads TGTGCCAGCAGCTTGGTCAGTGAGCAGTACTTC.

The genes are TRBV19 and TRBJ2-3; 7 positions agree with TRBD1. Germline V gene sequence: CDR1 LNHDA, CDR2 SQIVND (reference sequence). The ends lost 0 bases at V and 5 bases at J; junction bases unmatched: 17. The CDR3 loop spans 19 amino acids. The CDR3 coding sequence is TGTGCCAGTAGTATAGACTACACAGGGGACCAGGGTACACAAGATACGCAGTATTTT. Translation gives CASSIDYTGDQGTQDTQYF.

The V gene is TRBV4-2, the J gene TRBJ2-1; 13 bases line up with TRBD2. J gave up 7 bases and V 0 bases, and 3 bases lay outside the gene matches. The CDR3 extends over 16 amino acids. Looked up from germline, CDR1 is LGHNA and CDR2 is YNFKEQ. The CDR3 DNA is TGTGCCAGCAGCCAAGATGGGACTAGCGGGGTTAATGAGCAGTTCTTC. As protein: CASSQDGTSGVNEQFF.

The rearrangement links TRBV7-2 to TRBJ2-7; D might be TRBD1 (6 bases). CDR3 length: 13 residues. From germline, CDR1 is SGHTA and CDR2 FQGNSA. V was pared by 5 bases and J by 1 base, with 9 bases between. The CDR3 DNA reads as TGTGCCAGCAGCCCGACAGGTTCCTACGAGCAGTACTTC. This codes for CASSPTGSYEQYF.

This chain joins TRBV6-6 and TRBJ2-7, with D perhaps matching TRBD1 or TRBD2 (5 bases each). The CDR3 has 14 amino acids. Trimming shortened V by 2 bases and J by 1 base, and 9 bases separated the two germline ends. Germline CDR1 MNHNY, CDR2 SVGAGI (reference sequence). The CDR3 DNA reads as TGTGCCAGCAGTTACGAGGGGCGATCCTACGAGCAGTACTTC. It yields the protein CASSYEGRSYEQYF.

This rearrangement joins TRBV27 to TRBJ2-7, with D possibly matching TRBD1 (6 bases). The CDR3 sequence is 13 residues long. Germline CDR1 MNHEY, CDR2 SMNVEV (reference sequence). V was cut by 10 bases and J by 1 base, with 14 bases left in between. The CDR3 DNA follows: TGTGCCACTCAACTACAGGGTTCCTACGAGCAGTACTTC. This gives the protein CATQLQGSYEQYF.

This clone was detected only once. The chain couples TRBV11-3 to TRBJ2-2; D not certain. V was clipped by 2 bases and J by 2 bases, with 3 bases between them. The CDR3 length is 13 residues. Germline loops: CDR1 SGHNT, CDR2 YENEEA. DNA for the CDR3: TGTGCCAGCAGCTTACGAAACACCGGGGAGCTGTTTTTT. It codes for CASSLRNTGELFF.

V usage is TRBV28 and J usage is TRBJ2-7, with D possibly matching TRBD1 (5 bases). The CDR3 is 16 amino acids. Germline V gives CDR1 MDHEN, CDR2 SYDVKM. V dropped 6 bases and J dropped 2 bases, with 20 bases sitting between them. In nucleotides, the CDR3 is TGTGCCAGCAGCATTCTTCATACAGGTAGGACCTACGAGCAGTACTTC. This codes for CASSILHTGRTYEQYF.

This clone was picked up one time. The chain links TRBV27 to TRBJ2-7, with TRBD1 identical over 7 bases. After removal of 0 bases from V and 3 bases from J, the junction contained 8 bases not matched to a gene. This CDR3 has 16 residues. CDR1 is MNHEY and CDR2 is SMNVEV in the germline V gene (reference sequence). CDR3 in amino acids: CASSLSGTEAFYEQYF. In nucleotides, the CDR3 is TGTGCCAGCAGTTTATCGGGGACAGAAGCGTTCTACGAGCAGTACTTC.

CDR3 DNA sequence: TGTGCCAGCAGTTTAGGGACAGTATCCTACAATGAGCAGTTCTTC. It is translated as CASSLGTVSYNEQFF. The J gene is TRBJ2-1, the V gene TRBV27, with TRBD1 matching 7 bases. This CDR3 comprises 15 residues. The ends lost 2 bases at V and 1 base at J; junction bases unmatched: 2. CDR1 is MNHEY and CDR2 is SMNVEV in the germline V gene (reference sequence).

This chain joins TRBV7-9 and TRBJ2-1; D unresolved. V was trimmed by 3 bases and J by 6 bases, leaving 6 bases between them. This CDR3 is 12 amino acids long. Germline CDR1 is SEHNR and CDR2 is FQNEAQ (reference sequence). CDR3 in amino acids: CASSLQSNEQFF. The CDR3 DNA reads TGTGCCAGCAGCTTGCAGTCCAATGAGCAGTTCTTC.

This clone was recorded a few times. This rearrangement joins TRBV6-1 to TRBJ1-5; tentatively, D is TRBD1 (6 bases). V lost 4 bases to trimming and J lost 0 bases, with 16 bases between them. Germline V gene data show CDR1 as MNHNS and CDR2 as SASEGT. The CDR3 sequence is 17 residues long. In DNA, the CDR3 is TGTGCCAGCAGTGGTCAAATCGGACAGTATAGCAATCAGCCCCAGCATTTT. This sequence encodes CASSGQIGQYSNQPQHF.